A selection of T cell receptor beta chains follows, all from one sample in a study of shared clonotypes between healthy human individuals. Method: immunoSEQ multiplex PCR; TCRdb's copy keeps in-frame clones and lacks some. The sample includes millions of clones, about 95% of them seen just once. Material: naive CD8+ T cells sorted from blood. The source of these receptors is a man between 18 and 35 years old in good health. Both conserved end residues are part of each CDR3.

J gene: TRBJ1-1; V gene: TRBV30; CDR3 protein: CAWSVEQLNTEAFF
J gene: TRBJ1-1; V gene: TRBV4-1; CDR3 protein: CASSHPQGLYTEAFF
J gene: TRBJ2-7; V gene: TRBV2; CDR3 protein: CASKGSSYEQYF
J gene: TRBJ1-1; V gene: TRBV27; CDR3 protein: CASRRGQRNTEAFF
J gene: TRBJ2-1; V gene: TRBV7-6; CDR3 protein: CASSRTSGSYNEQFF
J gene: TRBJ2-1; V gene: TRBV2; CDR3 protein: CASIGIRLAGEYNEQFF
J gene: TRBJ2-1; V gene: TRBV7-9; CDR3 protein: CASSLASGVFNEQFF
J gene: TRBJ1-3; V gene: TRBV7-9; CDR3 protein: CASSSQGNTIYF
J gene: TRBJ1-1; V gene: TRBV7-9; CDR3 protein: CASSPEEAFFKAFF
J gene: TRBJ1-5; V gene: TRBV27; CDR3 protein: CASSLIGVNQPQHF
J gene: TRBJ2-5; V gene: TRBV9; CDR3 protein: CASSVGTSGGLFQETQYF
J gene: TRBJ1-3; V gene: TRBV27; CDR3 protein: CASSSIHSRGPGNTIYF
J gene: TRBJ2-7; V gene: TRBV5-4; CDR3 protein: CASSLSAMTSAYEQYF
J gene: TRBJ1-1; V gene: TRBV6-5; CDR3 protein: CASSYRQVNTEAFF
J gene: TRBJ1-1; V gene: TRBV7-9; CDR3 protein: CASSLIGEGKNTEAFF
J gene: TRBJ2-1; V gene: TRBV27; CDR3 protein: CASSLIAGGDNEQFF
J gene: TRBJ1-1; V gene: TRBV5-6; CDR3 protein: CASSLEYRNTEAFF
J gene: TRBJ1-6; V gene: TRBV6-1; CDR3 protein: CASNFWGGGDSPLHF
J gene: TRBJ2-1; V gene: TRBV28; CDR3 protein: CASTWGQAYNEQFF
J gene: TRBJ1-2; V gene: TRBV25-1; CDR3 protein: CASSESSVNYGYTF
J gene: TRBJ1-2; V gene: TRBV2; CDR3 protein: CASSEAKGQELNYGYTF
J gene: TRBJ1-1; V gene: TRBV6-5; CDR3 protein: CASSYSEGAEAFF
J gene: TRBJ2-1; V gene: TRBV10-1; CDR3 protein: CASSELTSGEQFF
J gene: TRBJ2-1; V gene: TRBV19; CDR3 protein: CASGATIYNEQFF
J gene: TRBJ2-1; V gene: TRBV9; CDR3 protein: CASSPYSSSYNEQFF